The 19 T cell receptor beta chains below come from one sample, sequenced in a study of lymphopenia after photon versus proton radiotherapy. The table came from immunoSEQ multiplex PCR; TCRdb's copy has only in-frame clones and leaves some out. The profile shows 55,000 to 70,000 clones, 87% of them singletons. Sequenced here: peripheral blood, sampled from a patient treated with proton-based radiotherapy. These receptors were taken from a man older than 75 with esophageal cancer.

This chain joins TRBV29-1 and TRBJ2-7; the match to TRBD1 covers 11 bases. The CDR3 sequence is 14 residues long. Trimming removed 7 bases from V and 2 bases from J; junction bases left unmatched: 7. The germline gives CDR1 SQVTM, CDR2 ANQGSEA. The CDR3 spells CSAGRGQGAYEQYF. In DNA, the CDR3 is TGCAGCGCTGGGAGGGGACAGGGGGCCTACGAGCAGTACTTC.

Within the sample, this clone is medium-sized. V is TRBV7-2 and J is TRBJ1-1; the match to TRBD1 covers 8 bases. The germline gives CDR1 SGHTA, CDR2 FQGNSA. Germline trimming cut 5 bases from V and 9 bases from J; bases unmatched to any gene: 8. CDR3 length equals 13 residues. This CDR3 reads CASSNRGRGKAFF. The CDR3 DNA follows: TGTGCCAGCAGCAACAGGGGGAGAGGGAAAGCTTTCTTT. The full variable domain, in which reference TRBV7-2 and TRBJ1-1 provide the parts outside the CDR3, is GAGVSQSPSNKVTEKGKDVELRCDPISGHTALYWYRQSLGQGLEFLIYFQGNSAPDKSGLPSDRFSAERTGGSVSTLTIQRTQQEDSAVYLCASSNRGRGKAFFGQGTRLTVV.

This sequence joins TRBV9 and TRBJ2-5; 7 bases match TRBD2. The CDR3 covers 15 residues. CDR1 is SGDLS, CDR2 YYNGEE, per germline. V lost 5 bases and J lost 2; bases outside the gene matches: 9. CDR3 sequence (DNA): TGTGCCAGCAGTCTGGCGGGAGTCGCGCAAGAGACCCAGTACTTC. Protein: CASSLAGVAQETQYF.

This rearrangement joins TRBV5-1 to TRBJ2-5, with 9 nucleotides matching TRBD1. The length of the CDR3 is 15 residues. CDR1 is SGHRS, CDR2 YFSETQ, per germline. Losses at the gene ends were 4 bases for V and 3 bases for J; bases not matched to a gene: 7. The DNA of the CDR3 is TGCGCCAGCAGCGCCGGGACAGGGTATGAAGAGACCCAGTACTTC. This translates into CASSAGTGYEETQYF.

V gene TRBV5-4 combines with J gene TRBJ2-7; D is possibly TRBD1 (7 bases). This CDR3 spans 14 amino acids. Trimming stripped 5 bases from V and 3 bases from J, with 15 bases between. Germline V gives CDR1 SGHNT, CDR2 YYREEE (reference sequence). CDR3 coding DNA: TGTGCCAGCAGAAAAGGAGGGACAGACTACGAGCAGTACTTC. Translating gives CASRKGGTDYEQYF.

In its sample, this clone was seen a few times. The V and J genes are TRBV7-3 and TRBJ1-6; D uncertain. The germline V gene has CDR1 SGHTA and CDR2 FQGTGA. V was clipped by 4 bases and J by 6 bases, with 4 bases between them. This CDR3 is built from 12 residues. This CDR3 reads CASSSGNSPLHF. In nucleotides, the CDR3 is TGTGCCAGCAGCTCCGGTAATTCACCCCTCCACTTT.

A single count supports this clone. The J gene is TRBJ1-1, the V gene TRBV6-6, with unresolved D. The CDR3 is 12 residues long. CDR1 MNHNY and CDR2 SVGAGI come from the germline V gene (reference sequence). Trimming removed 2 bases at V and 7 bases at J, with 8 bases between. CDR3 coding DNA: TGTGCCAGCAGTTACGCCTCCGGTGAAGCTTTCTTT. It translates to CASSYASGEAFF.

J is TRBJ1-2 and V is TRBV19; D not certain. Germline V lookup: CDR1 LNHDA, CDR2 SQIVND (reference sequence). The CDR3 consists of 13 residues. V was trimmed by 0 bases and J by 2 bases, leaving 4 bases between them. This chain's CDR3 is CASSIDRNYGYTF. Written as DNA, the CDR3 is TGTGCCAGTAGTATAGACAGAAACTATGGCTACACCTTC.

The chain carries TRBV2 and TRBJ2-7, with TRBD1 as a possible D gene (6 bases). V lost 4 bases and J 7 bases, leaving 17 bases between the germline ends. From germline, CDR1 is SNHLY and CDR2 FYNNEI. The CDR3 is 14 amino acids. The CDR3 DNA follows: TGTGCCAGCAGTGTAGGCAGGGGCGGACAAGAGCAGTACTTC. Its protein is CASSVGRGGQEQYF.

The rearrangement uses TRBV5-8 and TRBJ2-3, with TRBD2 matching over 7 bases. Germline values: CDR1 SGHTS, CDR2 YDEGEE. The CDR3 has 16 amino acids. The V and J ends lost 1 base and 5 bases, in that order; junction bases with no gene match: 10. The CDR3 spells CASSLLSGTPVDTQYF. CDR3 DNA: TGTGCCAGCAGCTTGTTAAGCGGGACCCCTGTAGATACGCAGTATTTT.

In this sample, this clone turned up a few times. One end of the junction is discordant with germline, which a read error may explain. V usage is TRBV7-2 and J usage is TRBJ2-3, with 11 positions matching TRBD2. The germline V gene encodes CDR1 SGHTA and CDR2 FQGNSA. The CDR3 is made up of 15 amino acids. The CDR3, as DNA: TGTGCCAGCAGCTTAGTATCGGCTAGCGGGGGGTCGCGGCATTTT. Translating gives CASSLVSASGGSRHF.

The chain is built from TRBV29-1 and TRBJ1-2, with 11 positions matching TRBD1. The CDR3 runs to 13 residues. V lost 3 bases and J lost 8; bases outside the gene matches: 5. Germline CDR1 and CDR2: SQVTM and ANQGSEA. As DNA, the CDR3 is TGCAGCGTTGAGGGACAGGGGGTAGAAGGCTACACCTTC. Translation: CSVEGQGVEGYTF.

This sequence joins TRBV10-3 and TRBJ1-2, with TRBD1 matching over 11 bases. The junction had 10 bases not matched to a gene; V was cut back by 4 bases and J by 6 bases. The length of the CDR3 is 16 residues. Germline V lookup: CDR1 ENHRY, CDR2 SYGVKD. This CDR3 is CAISVAPGQGDHGYTF. The CDR3 DNA sequence: TGTGCCATCAGTGTGGCACCGGGACAGGGGGACCATGGCTACACCTTC.

The V and J genes are TRBV27 and TRBJ2-7; 8 nucleotides line up with TRBD2. Germline CDR1 reads MNHEY; CDR2 reads SMNVEV (reference sequence). V shed 4 bases and J 0 bases; nucleotides not matched to a gene: 2. This CDR3 has 14 amino acids. CDR3 residues: CASSSGTSSYEQYF. Here the CDR3 DNA reads TGTGCCAGCAGTTCCGGGACTAGCTCCTACGAGCAGTACTTC.

The chain carries TRBV19 and TRBJ2-1, with 8 bases lining up with TRBD2. Germline-derived CDR1 and CDR2 are LNHDA and SQIVND (reference sequence). V lost 5 bases and J lost 9; bases outside the gene matches: 12. This CDR3 is built from 15 residues. The CDR3 coding sequence is TGTGCCAGTAGTCTCCGGGGGACTAGTGGTCCTGAGCAGTTCTTC. This codes for CASSLRGTSGPEQFF.

J is TRBJ2-1 and V is TRBV30, with 13 bases fitting TRBD2. V lost 5 bases, J lost 1 base, and 11 bases stayed unmatched. This CDR3 has 18 amino acids. Germline V gene sequence: CDR1 GTSNPN, CDR2 SVGIG (reference sequence). This CDR3 reads CAWAGLAGVGKSYNEQFF. The CDR3 DNA follows: TGTGCCTGGGCTGGACTAGCGGGAGTGGGTAAATCCTACAATGAGCAGTTCTTC.

The chain carries TRBV4-1 and TRBJ2-7; 9 nucleotides align to TRBD2. CDR1 MGHRA and CDR2 YSYEKL come from the germline V gene. The V and J ends lost 2 bases and 4 bases, in that order; junction bases with no gene match: 6. The CDR3 extends over 15 amino acids. CDR3 DNA: TGCGCCAGCAGCCAACCGGGGGCGGGAGGGTACGAGCAGTACTTC. Its protein is CASSQPGAGGYEQYF.

CDR3 region: CASSWSRSDTGELFF. In DNA form, the CDR3 reads TGTGCCAGCAGTTGGTCTAGGAGTGACACCGGGGAGCTGTTTTTT. J is TRBJ2-2 and V is TRBV6-5, with no clear D. The CDR3 sequence is 15 residues long. Germline V CDR1 and CDR2: MNHEY, SVGAGI. The germline V and J ends were trimmed by 4 bases and 3 bases, with 12 bases remaining between them.

V usage is TRBV19 and J usage is TRBJ2-5; TRBD2 matches 11 bases. With V trimmed by 1 base and J by 4 bases, 5 bases remained unmatched. Germline CDR1 LNHDA, CDR2 SQIVND (reference sequence). The CDR3 runs to 16 residues. CDR3 sequence: CASSIVLAGGRETQYF. The CDR3 bases are TGTGCCAGTAGTATAGTGCTAGCGGGGGGCCGAGAGACCCAGTACTTC.